Shown below are 8 T cell receptor beta chains from a single sample sequenced in a study of CD8+ T cells in alopecia areata. RNA, once extracted, was reverse transcribed into cDNA for use as the sequencing template. Repertoires were generated with immunoSEQ multiplex PCR, while TCRdb's copy carries only in-frame clones and drops some. The sample shows approximately 300,000 clones, no singletons; the ten largest hold less than 1.5%. The authors sorted pooled cutaneous lymph node cells using CD4, CD8alpha, NKG2D, NKG2ACE and other markers. The sample comprised CD4+ T cells sorted from a lymph node. Receptor source: a C3H/HeJ mouse with alopecia areata. The strain is characterized by the MHC haplotype H2-k.

Notes on this clone: The genes and germline here are from mouse. The CDR3 extends 4 residues past the end of the read, so its final part is completed from the germline J gene. The chain carries TRBV1 and TRBJ1-1; D remains ambiguous. Germline V gene lookup returns CDR1 NSQYPW and CDR2 LRSPGD (reference sequence). CDR3 length: 14 residues. The V gene lost 0 bases and the J gene lost 4 bases, with 9 bases spanning the gap. CDR3 DNA (partial): TGCACCTGCAGTGCAGAGAGCAGAGGCACA. Its translation: CTCSAESRGT. The CDR3 in full is CTCSAESRGTEVFF.

About this clone: Mouse gene names and germline throughout. The observed sequence ends 4 residues before the CDR3 terminus, with the missing tail filled in from the germline J gene. The chain employs TRBV13-2 and TRBJ2-1, with 14 bases matching TRBD2. CDR1 is NNHNN, CDR2 SYGAGS, per germline (reference sequence). This CDR3 comprises 16 residues. Partial CDR3 DNA: TGTGCCAGCGGTGAGGGACTGGGGGGGCCCCCCTCT. Translated: CASGEGLGGPPS. The whole CDR3 protein is CASGEGLGGPPSEQFF.

Remarks on this clone: A much bigger clone sits one base away, suggesting this may be a read error. Gene names are mouse gene names. The read stops 4 residues short of the end of the CDR3; the missing end is completed from the germline J gene. Other DNA sequences within the sample encode an identical CDR3. The chain links TRBV5 to TRBJ1-2; D not certain. The V gene lost 0 bases and the J gene lost 0 bases, with 5 bases spanning the gap. The CDR3 spans 14 residues. Germline lookup yields CDR1 LGHNA and CDR2 YNLKQL (reference sequence). The CDR3 region is CASSQETANSDYTF. The DNA read from the CDR3 is TGTGCCAGCAGCCAAGAAACAGCAAACTCC.

As concerns this clone: Germline and genes: mouse. The read ends 4 residues before the CDR3 terminus; that terminus is restored from the germline J gene. The V call is TRBV17, the J call TRBJ2-3, with D unresolved. Trimming cost V 7 bases and J 3 bases, with 8 bases left between them. CDR3 length: 12 residues. The germline V gene encodes CDR1 MNHDT and CDR2 YYDKIL. Incomplete CDR3 DNA: TGTGCTAGCACTAGGAGGGCAGAA. The encoded protein is CASTRRAE. In full, the CDR3 is CASTRRAETLYF.

This clone was counted only a few times. The gene names given are mouse names. The read halts 4 residues ahead of the CDR3 end, with the missing end drawn from the germline J gene. The chain combines TRBV16 with TRBJ2-5; 11 positions match TRBD2. CDR3 length: 13 amino acids. The V gene's germline CDR1 is SGHSA and CDR2 FRNQAP. The ends lost 10 bases at V and 3 bases at J; junction bases unmatched: 3. The part of the CDR3 DNA that was read is TGTGCAATACTGGGGGGGCGGCAAGAC. Its protein product is CAILGGRQD. The CDR3 in its entirety is CAILGGRQDTQYF. Together with reference TRBV16 and TRBJ2-5, the CDR3 gives the full variable domain: NAGVIQTPRHKVTGKGQEATLWCEPISGHSAVFWYRQTIVQGLEFLTYFRNQAPIDDSGMPKERFSAQMPNQSHSTLKIQSTQPQDSAVYLCAILGGRQDTQYFGPGTRLLVL.

This clone has more than one count but fewer than ten. Gene names denote mouse genes. Read data end 4 residues before the CDR3 end; the end is taken from the germline J gene. This same CDR3 is encoded by further DNA sequences in the sample. This rearrangement joins TRBV5 to TRBJ2-3; D is unresolved. Trimming shortened V by 1 base and J by 0 bases, and 8 bases separated the two germline ends. The germline V gene has CDR1 LGHNA and CDR2 YNLKQL (reference sequence). There are 15 residues in the CDR3. The CDR3 loop reads CASSQAQSSAETLYF. The part of the CDR3 DNA that was read is TGTGCCAGCAGCCAAGCCCAGAGTAGTGCAGAA.

This clone was seen a few times. The genes and germline here are from mouse. The CDR3 end lies 4 residues beyond the end of the read and is filled in from the germline J gene. The chain uses TRBV31 and TRBJ1-2; D is perhaps TRBD1 (5 bases). Germline-derived CDR1 and CDR2 are GKSSPN and SITVG. V shed 4 bases and J shed 4 bases, with 13 bases lying between them. CDR3 length equals 13 residues. CDR3 amino acids: CAWKQEQGSDYTF. The sequenced part of the CDR3 DNA is TGTGCCTGGAAGCAGGAGCAGGGCTCC.

Notes on this clone: Genes here carry mouse names. The CDR3 goes on 4 residues after the read ends, and that part is filled in from the germline J gene. The V call is TRBV19, the J call TRBJ2-2; 9 bases map to TRBD2. Germline V CDR1 and CDR2: FNHDT, SITEND (reference sequence). This CDR3 is 14 amino acids long. The V and J ends lost 5 bases and 3 bases, in that order; junction bases with no gene match: 2. The CDR3 DNA, read in part, is TGTGCCAGCAGACGACTGGGGGACACCGGG. It codes for CASRRLGDTG. The complete CDR3 protein is CASRRLGDTGQLYF.